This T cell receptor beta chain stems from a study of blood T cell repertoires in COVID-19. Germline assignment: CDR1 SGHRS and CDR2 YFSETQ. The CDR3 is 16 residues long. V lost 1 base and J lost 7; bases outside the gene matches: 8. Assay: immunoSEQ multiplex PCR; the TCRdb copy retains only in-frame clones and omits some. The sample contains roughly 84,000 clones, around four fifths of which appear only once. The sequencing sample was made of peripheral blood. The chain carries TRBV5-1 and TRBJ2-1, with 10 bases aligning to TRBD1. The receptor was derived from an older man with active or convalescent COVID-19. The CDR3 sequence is CASSLTVDRGLNEQFF. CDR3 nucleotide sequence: TGCGCCAGCAGCTTGACAGTAGACAGGGGGCTTAATGAGCAGTTCTTC.